These 23 T cell receptor beta chains were sequenced from one sample in a study of cytomegalovirus exposure and HLA in healthy donors. PCR involved 60 Vbeta and 13 Jbeta primers. Method: immunoSEQ multiplex PCR; TCRdb's copy keeps in-frame clones and lacks some. The repertoire holds roughly 150,000 clones, with around 75% as singletons. Sequencing input: PBMCs. Receptors originate from a man aged 40-50 years in good health and CMV-seronegative.

CDR3 coding DNA: TGCAGCGTGGGACAGGGACCAAGCACAGATACGCAGTATTTT. Translated: CSVGQGPSTDTQYF. V is TRBV29-1 and J is TRBJ2-3; 9 bases fit TRBD1. Germline CDR1 is SQVTM and CDR2 is ANQGSEA. The J segment lost 0 bases and the V segment lost 6 bases, leaving 4 bases of the junction unmatched. The CDR3 runs to 14 residues.

This chain links TRBV19 with TRBJ2-1, with D perhaps matching TRBD2 (5 bases). CDR3 length equals 15 residues. Germline V lookup: CDR1 LNHDA, CDR2 SQIVND (reference sequence). V was trimmed by 6 bases and J by 0 bases, leaving 12 bases between them. The CDR3 region is CASSGLGSSYNEQFF. CDR3 DNA: TGTGCCAGTAGCGGTCTTGGGAGCTCCTACAATGAGCAGTTCTTC.

The rearrangement links TRBV5-5 to TRBJ2-5; D is possibly TRBD2 (5 bases). The CDR3 is 13 residues long. CDR1 is SGHKS, CDR2 YYEKEE, per germline (reference sequence). V lost 2 bases, J lost 2 bases, and 7 bases lay in between. CDR3 nucleotides: TGTGCCAGCAGCTTTCCGGGGCAAGAGACCCAGTACTTC. Translation gives CASSFPGQETQYF.

This clone occurred a few times. V usage is TRBV27 and J usage is TRBJ2-2, with TRBD1 matching 8 bases. Looked up from germline, CDR1 is MNHEY and CDR2 is SMNVEV (reference sequence). V was clipped by 10 bases and J by 6 bases; unmatched bases: 7. The CDR3 has 13 residues. CDR3 sequence reads: CATGGQGPGELFF. The CDR3 nucleotides are TGTGCCACCGGAGGACAGGGTCCCGGGGAGCTGTTTTTT.

The rearrangement links TRBV9 to TRBJ2-7, with a weak D call TRBD2 (7 bases). The CDR3 contains 15 residues. Per germline, CDR1 SGDLS and CDR2 YYNGEE. The V end lost 0 bases, the J end lost 0 bases, and 10 bases lay between the germline ends. The CDR3 nucleotides read TGTGCCAGCAGCGTAGAGGGGGGGGGCTCCTACGAGCAGTACTTC. It encodes CASSVEGGGSYEQYF.

This clone was counted between two and nine times. The V and J genes are TRBV30 and TRBJ2-2; D may be TRBD2 (6 bases). Germline V gives CDR1 GTSNPN, CDR2 SVGIG (reference sequence). The CDR3 runs to 14 residues. V dropped 3 bases and J dropped 4 bases, with 12 bases sitting between them. The CDR3 DNA follows: TGTGCCTGGAGATGGGGGGAGAGCACCGGGGAGCTGTTTTTT. It yields the protein CAWRWGESTGELFF. The whole variable domain, filled in from reference TRBV30 and TRBJ2-2, reads SQTIHQWPATLVQPVGSPLSLECTVEGTSNPNLYWYRQAAGRGLQLLFYSVGIGQISSEVPQNLSASRPQDRQFILSSKKLLLSDSGFYLCAWRWGESTGELFFGEGSRLTVL.

The chain joins TRBV5-8 to TRBJ1-2; tentative D call: TRBD1 (5 bases). Germline CDR1 SGHTS, CDR2 YDEGEE. Trimming stripped 6 bases from V and 4 bases from J, with 19 bases between. CDR3 length equals 15 residues. The CDR3 DNA is TGTGCCAGCAATCCAGCGGGGGAGGATTTCTATGGCTACACCTTC. Protein sequence: CASNPAGEDFYGYTF.

This chain uses TRBV19 with TRBJ1-5, with D perhaps matching TRBD1 (5 bases). This CDR3 has 14 amino acids. Germline V CDR1 and CDR2: LNHDA, SQIVND (reference sequence). V was clipped by 3 bases and J by 9 bases, with 15 bases between them. CDR3 sequence: CASSIGDYLGPQHF. DNA of the CDR3: TGTGCCAGTAGTATTGGGGACTACTTGGGGCCCCAGCATTTT.

The chain links TRBV7-2 to TRBJ1-4; D remains unclear. Looked up from germline, CDR1 is SGHTA and CDR2 is FQGNSA. CDR3 length equals 12 residues. Trimming left V 1 base short and J 7 bases short, with 4 bases between. The CDR3 nucleotides are TGTGCCAGCAGCTTAGAAGCTGAAAAACTGTTTTTT. This sequence encodes CASSLEAEKLFF.

The rearrangement joins TRBV2 to TRBJ2-5, with TRBD2 matching over 8 bases. The V gene's germline CDR1 is SNHLY and CDR2 FYNNEI. The CDR3 is 13 amino acids. Trimming removed 4 bases from V and 5 bases from J; junction bases left unmatched: 3. CDR3 region: CASSVRGGETQYF. CDR3 nucleotide sequence: TGTGCCAGCAGTGTACGGGGGGGCGAGACCCAGTACTTC.

The V gene is TRBV25-1, the J gene TRBJ1-3; D remains unclear. Germline values: CDR1 MGHDK, CDR2 SYGVNS. Between the trimmed V and J ends, which lost 3 bases and 0 bases, there was a span of 18 bases. This CDR3 spans 18 amino acids. The CDR3 region has the DNA TGTGCCAGCAGTGAGTCCTTAGTGGGCGCCGACTCTGGAAACACCATATATTTT. It specifies CASSESLVGADSGNTIYF.

This chain uses TRBV10-3 with TRBJ2-6, with D possibly being TRBD1 (5 bases). Germline-derived CDR1 and CDR2 are ENHRY and SYGVKD. The ends were cut back, 11 bases at V and 2 bases at J, with 10 bases in the middle. The CDR3 is made up of 13 amino acids. DNA of the CDR3: TGTGCCTATGGGGCGCCTGGGGCCAACGTCCTGACTTTC. This gives the protein CAYGAPGANVLTF.

V is TRBV27 and J is TRBJ1-6, with D tentatively TRBD1 (6 bases). The CDR3 is 17 residues long. From germline, CDR1 is MNHEY and CDR2 SMNVEV (reference sequence). Trimming took off 7 bases at V and 11 bases at J, with 27 bases between the two ends. CDR3 coding DNA: TGTGCCAGCACCCGGACAGACCTGGGCTTTATCCTGGCACCCCTCCACTTT. Translated: CASTRTDLGFILAPLHF.

The rearrangement joins TRBV6-6 to TRBJ2-7, with 8 bases matching TRBD2. Per germline, CDR1 MNHNY and CDR2 SVGAGI (reference sequence). The length of the CDR3 is 16 residues. The V gene end was trimmed by 2 bases and the J gene end by 1 base; junction bases not matched to a gene: 7. The CDR3 here is CASSYPGLATSYEQYF. CDR3 coding DNA: TGTGCCAGCAGTTACCCAGGACTAGCCACATCCTACGAGCAGTACTTC.

J is TRBJ2-7 and V is TRBV2; 12 nucleotides line up with TRBD2. CDR1 and CDR2 from the germline V gene are SNHLY and FYNNEI. The CDR3 totals 14 residues. V lost 10 bases, J lost 4 bases, and 8 bases stayed unmatched. The CDR3 nucleotides are TGTGCCACGCTTAGGACTAGCGGGACTTACGAGCAGTACTTC. This gives the protein CATLRTSGTYEQYF.

V usage is TRBV7-2 and J usage is TRBJ2-2; maybe TRBD1 (6 bases). CDR1 and CDR2 from the germline V gene are SGHTA and FQGNSA. V dropped 8 bases and J dropped 4 bases, with 23 bases sitting between them. CDR3 length: 17 residues. The CDR3 nucleotides read TGTGCCAGCGGCGACGACAGGAGGATAGATGGCACCGGGGAGCTGTTTTTT. Translating gives CASGDDRRIDGTGELFF.

V and J are TRBV28 and TRBJ2-5; 9 bases line up with TRBD1. The CDR3 is made up of 16 amino acids. V gave up 9 bases and J gave up 0 bases; unmatched junction bases: 11. In germline, CDR1 is MDHEN, CDR2 SYDVKM. This CDR3 reads CASRRTGGEYQETQYF. The CDR3 nucleotides are TGTGCCAGTAGACGAACAGGGGGCGAGTACCAAGAGACCCAGTACTTC.

This clone has a handful of counts. The chain is built from TRBV5-1 and TRBJ2-3; 15 nucleotides line up with TRBD2. CDR1 SGHRS and CDR2 YFSETQ come from the germline V gene. With V trimmed by 3 bases and J by 5 bases, 4 bases remained unmatched. The CDR3 sequence is 16 residues long. The CDR3 protein is CASSSGLAGGGDTQYF. Written as DNA, the CDR3 is TGCGCCAGCAGCTCCGGACTAGCGGGAGGGGGAGATACGCAGTATTTT.

This clone was recorded a few times. The V call is TRBV5-1, the J call TRBJ1-3, with TRBD1 identical over 7 bases. Germline lookup yields CDR1 SGHRS and CDR2 YFSETQ. V lost 3 bases to trimming and J lost 0 bases; unmatched junction nucleotides: 6. The CDR3 totals 16 residues. CDR3: CASSSPGTVSGNTIYF. The CDR3 coding sequence is TGCGCCAGCAGCTCCCCCGGGACAGTCTCTGGAAACACCATATATTTT.

The chain recombines TRBV6-5 with TRBJ2-1; 9 bases are shared with TRBD2. This CDR3 has 15 amino acids. The germline CDR1 and CDR2 sequences are MNHEY and SVGAGI. V shed 0 bases and J 7 bases; nucleotides not matched to a gene: 4. The CDR3 is CASSYSSGSNNEQFF. CDR3 bases: TGTGCCAGCAGTTACTCTAGCGGGAGTAATAATGAGCAGTTCTTC.

The rearrangement links TRBV19 to TRBJ2-1, with a weak D call TRBD2 (5 bases). CDR1 is LNHDA and CDR2 is SQIVND in the germline V gene (reference sequence). The length of the CDR3 is 15 residues. V was clipped by 3 bases and J by 5 bases, with 14 bases between them. CDR3 nucleotide sequence: TGTGCCAGTAGTATTCTTTGGAGGACCAACAATGAGCAGTTCTTC. Protein: CASSILWRTNNEQFF. The full variable domain, in which reference TRBV19 and TRBJ2-1 provide the parts outside the CDR3, is DGGITQSPKYLFRKEGQNVTLSCEQNLNHDAMYWYRQDPGQGLRLIYYSQIVNDFQKGDIAEGYSVSREKKESFPLTVTSAQKNPTAFYLCASSILWRTNNEQFFGPGTRLTVL.

V usage is TRBV30 and J usage is TRBJ1-2; no reliable D call. The CDR3 sequence is 14 residues long. V was trimmed by 0 bases and J by 0 bases, leaving 8 bases between them. Germline V gene data show CDR1 as GTSNPN and CDR2 as SVGIG (reference sequence). The CDR3 spells CAWSVLGANYGYTF. The CDR3 coding sequence is TGTGCCTGGAGTGTACTAGGAGCTAACTATGGCTACACCTTC. The whole variable domain, filled in from reference TRBV30 and TRBJ1-2, reads SQTIHQWPATLVQPVGSPLSLECTVEGTSNPNLYWYRQAAGRGLQLLFYSVGIGQISSEVPQNLSASRPQDRQFILSSKKLLLSDSGFYLCAWSVLGANYGYTFGSGTRLTVV.

The rearrangement uses TRBV29-1 and TRBJ2-3; 12 bases agree with TRBD2. Germline lookup yields CDR1 SQVTM and CDR2 ANQGSEA. The CDR3 sequence is 14 residues long. After removal of 6 bases from V and 3 bases from J, the junction contained 4 bases not matched to a gene. The DNA for the CDR3 is TGCAGCGTGCCGACTAGCGGGAGTACAGATACGCAGTATTTT. Protein: CSVPTSGSTDTQYF.